Shown below are 28 T cell receptor beta chains from a single sample sequenced in a study of blood T cell repertoires in COVID-19. Produced via immunoSEQ multiplex PCR; TCRdb's table is partial and in-frame only. The repertoire holds roughly 120,000 clones, with around 90% as singletons. The sequenced sample consisted of peripheral blood. The source is a woman aged 45-65 years with acute or convalescent COVID-19.

This clone was counted a single time. One end of the junction is discordant with germline, which a read error may explain. V and J are TRBV19 and TRBJ2-7; D unresolved. CDR3 length: 13 amino acids. CDR1 is LNHDA, CDR2 SQIVND, per germline (reference sequence). As DNA, the CDR3 is TGTGCCAGTTCCGGCCCGAGCTCCTACGAGCGGTACTTC. It specifies CASSGPSSYERYF.

The rearrangement uses TRBV15 and TRBJ2-2, with 7 bases that match TRBD2. J gave up 5 bases and V 0 bases, and 3 bases lay outside the gene matches. Germline V gene data show CDR1 as LNHNV and CDR2 as YYDKDF (reference sequence). The CDR3 runs to 15 residues. The DNA for the CDR3 is TGTGCCACCAGCAGAGATCGGGGGGAAACCGGGGAGCTGTTTTTT. Encoded protein: CATSRDRGETGELFF.

The genes are TRBV10-3 and TRBJ2-1; 12 bases align to TRBD1. V lost 5 bases, J lost 3 bases, and 5 bases stayed unmatched. The germline V gene encodes CDR1 ENHRY and CDR2 SYGVKD. This CDR3 has 16 amino acids. CDR3 nucleotides: TGTGCCATCAGTCCCGGGACAGGGGGCCTCTACAATGAGCAGTTCTTC. Amino acid sequence: CAISPGTGGLYNEQFF.

The CDR3 sequence is CASTRRSGGGNEQFF. In DNA form, the CDR3 reads TGTGCCAGCACCAGAAGGTCAGGGGGAGGTAATGAGCAGTTCTTC. The chain employs TRBV6-5 and TRBJ2-1; D may be TRBD1 (7 bases). The germline V gene has CDR1 MNHEY and CDR2 SVGAGI. The CDR3 is 15 residues long. V shed 7 bases and J shed 7 bases, with 20 bases lying between them.

The chain has TRBV6-5 and TRBJ2-3; maybe TRBD1 (6 bases). The V end lost 5 bases, the J end lost 3 bases, and 12 bases lay between the germline ends. Germline assignment: CDR1 MNHEY and CDR2 SVGAGI. This CDR3 region has 14 residues. The CDR3 region has the DNA TGTGCCAGCAGTAGGGGGATCAGGACAGATACGCAGTATTTT. It is translated as CASSRGIRTDTQYF.

This clone was seen once. This chain connects TRBV3-1 (or the pseudogene TRBV3-2) to TRBJ2-1; 10 bases match TRBD2. V lost 0 bases, J lost 7 bases, and 6 bases stayed unmatched. Germline values: CDR1 LGHDT, CDR2 YNNKEL (reference sequence). The CDR3 consists of 16 residues. The CDR3 loop reads CASSQDGVSGGNEQFF. CDR3 nucleotide sequence: TGTGCCAGCAGCCAAGACGGGGTTAGCGGGGGGAATGAGCAGTTCTTC.

The chain links TRBV5-1 to TRBJ2-1, with 8 bases aligning to TRBD2. V shed 0 bases, J shed 7 bases, and the junction held 6 bases outside the gene matches. This CDR3 region has 15 residues. Germline CDR1 is SGHRS and CDR2 is YFSETQ. As DNA, the CDR3 is TGCGCCAGCAGCTTGGCTACGGGAGGGCCAAATGAGCAGTTCTTC. It yields the protein CASSLATGGPNEQFF.

This clone is a singleton in its sample. The chain has TRBV15 and TRBJ1-3; 7 bases line up with TRBD1. The CDR3 spans 16 residues. Per the germline V gene, CDR1 is LNHNV and CDR2 is YYDKDF (reference sequence). V lost 9 bases and J lost 2; bases outside the gene matches: 13. The DNA for the CDR3 is TGTGCCACGGGACGGACCTCGACAGGGACTGGAAACACCATATATTTT. Protein sequence: CATGRTSTGTGNTIYF.

This chain joins TRBV28 and TRBJ2-3, with no clear D. CDR1 and CDR2 from the germline V gene are MDHEN and SYDVKM. The V gene lost 2 bases and the J gene lost 10 bases, with 13 bases spanning the gap. The CDR3 totals 13 residues. As DNA, the CDR3 is TGTGCCAGCAGTTTACGACACCCTCCCCCGCAGTATTTT. Translation: CASSLRHPPPQYF.

This sequence joins TRBV6-6 and TRBJ1-6; TRBD1 might be the D (5 bases). From germline, CDR1 is MNHNY and CDR2 SVGAGI (reference sequence). Trimming removed 2 bases from V and 9 bases from J, with 11 bases in between. This CDR3 has 14 residues. The CDR3 DNA follows: TGTGCCAGCAGTTACCCGCTGGGGGGTTCACCCCTCCACTTT. Its translation: CASSYPLGGSPLHF.

This chain uses TRBV14 with TRBJ2-5; possibly TRBD1 for D (6 bases). V lost 4 bases to trimming and J lost 7 bases, with 16 bases between them. Germline assignment: CDR1 SGHDN and CDR2 FVKESK. This CDR3 has 14 residues. The CDR3 nucleotides are TGTGCCAGCAGCCCTCTTTCAGGGGTCGCGACCCAGTACTTC. Translation gives CASSPLSGVATQYF. Full variable domain (outside the CDR3, taken from reference TRBV14 and TRBJ2-5): EAGVTQFPSHSVIEKGQTVTLRCDPISGHDNLYWYRRVMGKEIKFLLHFVKESKQDESGMPNNRFLAERTGGTYSTLKVQPAELEDSGVYFCASSPLSGVATQYFGPGTRLLVL.

The chain links TRBV18 to TRBJ2-3; D unresolved. The CDR3 runs 14 residues. V was shortened by 4 bases and J by 0 bases, with 8 bases between the two germline ends. Germline values: CDR1 KGHSH, CDR2 LQKENI. CDR3 bases: TGTGCCAGCTCACTCGCGAGTAGCACAGATACGCAGTATTTT. Translating it yields CASSLASSTDTQYF.

The rearrangement uses TRBV4-2 and TRBJ2-7, with TRBD2 matching over 8 bases. The length of the CDR3 is 15 residues. The germline gives CDR1 LGHNA, CDR2 YNFKEQ. Trimming took 2 bases from V and 1 from J; bases not matched to a gene: 4. The CDR3 DNA reads TGTGCCAGCAGCCAACGGACTAGCACGTCCTACGAGCAGTACTTC. Its translation is CASSQRTSTSYEQYF.

The J gene is TRBJ2-7, the V gene TRBV19; no firm D call. The germline gives CDR1 LNHDA, CDR2 SQIVND (reference sequence). This CDR3 comprises 13 residues. Between the trimmed V and J ends, which lost 8 bases and 0 bases, there was a span of 11 bases. CDR3: CASRSLSSYEQYF. In DNA form, the CDR3 reads TGTGCCAGTCGTTCTCTCTCCTCCTACGAGCAGTACTTC.

The J gene is TRBJ2-1, the V gene TRBV29-1, with 7 bases lining up with TRBD1. The ends lost 7 bases at V and 5 bases at J; junction bases unmatched: 8. The germline gives CDR1 SQVTM, CDR2 ANQGSEA. CDR3 length: 13 residues. Here the CDR3 reads CSARTGTDNEQFF. The DNA of the CDR3 is TGCAGCGCCCGGACAGGCACGGACAATGAGCAGTTCTTC.

The gene calls are TRBV30 and TRBJ2-7; 9 positions match TRBD1. Per the germline V gene, CDR1 is GTSNPN and CDR2 is SVGIG (reference sequence). J lost 3 bases, V lost 3 bases, and 9 bases had no gene match. CDR3 length equals 15 residues. CDR3 region: CAWRPGGQGGYEQYF. DNA for the CDR3: TGTGCCTGGAGGCCCGGGGGACAGGGAGGCTACGAGCAGTACTTC.

This clone was recorded only once. The chain joins TRBV10-3 to TRBJ1-6, with D unclear. The CDR3 totals 13 residues. V lost 0 bases and J 7 bases, leaving 4 bases between the germline ends. Looked up from germline, CDR1 is ENHRY and CDR2 is SYGVKD. In DNA, the CDR3 is TGTGCCATCAGTGAGTCCGGGAATTCACCCCTCCACTTT. This gives the protein CAISESGNSPLHF.

The J gene is TRBJ2-2, the V gene TRBV4-2; the match to TRBD2 covers 13 bases. Germline CDR1 and CDR2: LGHNA and YNFKEQ. After removal of 6 bases from V and 5 bases from J, the junction contained 3 bases not matched to a gene. The length of the CDR3 is 15 residues. CDR3 in DNA: TGTGCCAGCAGGGAACTAGCGGGAGGGACCGGGGAGCTGTTTTTT. Encoded protein: CASRELAGGTGELFF.

This rearrangement joins TRBV5-1 to TRBJ2-3; 7 positions agree with TRBD2. The CDR3 extends over 16 amino acids. Germline V lookup: CDR1 SGHRS, CDR2 YFSETQ. J gave up 4 bases and V 1 base, and 9 bases lay outside the gene matches. The CDR3 spells CASSLSLADLADTQYF. The CDR3 nucleotides read TGCGCCAGCAGCTTGAGTCTAGCGGATTTGGCAGATACGCAGTATTTT.

CDR3 amino acids: CASSLASPPDEQYF. The DNA of the CDR3 is TGTGCCAGCAGCTTAGCGAGCCCGCCGGACGAGCAGTACTTC. This chain connects TRBV7-9 to TRBJ2-7; D ambiguous. The CDR3 loop spans 14 amino acids. V was pared by 0 bases and J by 5 bases, with 11 bases between. Germline assignment: CDR1 SEHNR and CDR2 FQNEAQ (reference sequence).

This clone was seen only once. This chain uses TRBV24-1 with TRBJ2-7, with D maybe TRBD1 (6 bases). This CDR3 has 14 amino acids. CDR1 is KGHDR, CDR2 SFDVKD, per germline. V was pared by 5 bases and J by 4 bases, with 14 bases between. CDR3 in amino acids: CATSVGTRPYEQYF. CDR3 nucleotide sequence: TGTGCCACCAGTGTTGGGACACGGCCTTACGAGCAGTACTTC.

The genes are TRBV10-1 and TRBJ1-5, with 9 positions matching TRBD1. The germline CDR1 and CDR2 sequences are WNHNN and SYGVQD (reference sequence). CDR3 length: 18 residues. Trimming removed 7 bases from V and 1 base from J; junction bases left unmatched: 14. This CDR3 is CASTVFGGQGRSNQPQHF. The CDR3 DNA reads TGCGCCAGCACCGTTTTCGGGGGACAGGGTCGGAGCAATCAGCCCCAGCATTTT.

The CDR3 coding sequence is TGTGCCACCGGTACCAGGTTACCGACTAGCGGATCAAAAGAGACCCAGTACTTC. Translated: CATGTRLPTSGSKETQYF. V usage is TRBV24-1 and J usage is TRBJ2-5; 9 bases are shared with TRBD2. Germline trimming cut 9 bases from V and 3 bases from J; bases unmatched to any gene: 19. Germline V gene sequence: CDR1 KGHDR, CDR2 SFDVKD. The CDR3 runs 18 residues.

The chain combines TRBV5-3 with TRBJ2-1, with D tentatively TRBD2 (6 bases). TRBV5-3 is noted as an ORF with a role that remains uncertain. The germline V and J ends were trimmed by 0 bases and 3 bases, with 10 bases remaining between them. CDR3 size: 15 residues. This chain's CDR3 is CARSLGLAVYNEQFF. CDR3 sequence (DNA): TGTGCCAGAAGCTTGGGGTTAGCGGTCTACAATGAGCAGTTCTTC.

This chain joins TRBV18 and TRBJ2-1; TRBD2 agrees at 9 bases. The V gene end was trimmed by 3 bases and the J gene end by 10 bases; junction bases not matched to a gene: 4. This CDR3 is 13 amino acids long. The germline gives CDR1 KGHSH, CDR2 LQKENI. The CDR3 is CASSPKTSGEQFF. The CDR3 DNA sequence: TGTGCCAGCTCACCTAAGACTAGCGGCGAGCAGTTCTTC.

The chain uses TRBV7-6 and TRBJ2-3; no reliable D call. Per the germline V gene, CDR1 is SGHVS and CDR2 is FNYEAQ. CDR3 length: 13 amino acids. The V end lost 2 bases, the J end lost 4 bases, and 7 bases lay between the germline ends. In DNA form, the CDR3 reads TGTGCCAGCAGCTTAAATCGGGCAGATACGCAGTATTTT. Amino acid sequence: CASSLNRADTQYF.

The rearrangement links TRBV5-4 to TRBJ1-4, with TRBD1 matching over 8 bases. This CDR3 is 14 amino acids long. The V gene's germline CDR1 is SGHNT and CDR2 YYREEE (reference sequence). Trimming removed 5 bases from V and 8 bases from J; junction bases left unmatched: 8. CDR3 coding DNA: TGTGCCAGCAGTTCGGACAGGGAGGGGGAAAAACTGTTTTTT. Its protein product is CASSSDREGEKLFF.

This clone is a singleton in its sample. The chain links TRBV5-5 to TRBJ2-1, with TRBD2 matching over 10 bases. Germline-derived CDR1 and CDR2 are SGHKS and YYEKEE (reference sequence). With V trimmed by 4 bases and J by 0 bases, 4 bases remained unmatched. The CDR3 consists of 16 residues. The CDR3 here is CASSPSGRASYNEQFF. Here the CDR3 DNA reads TGTGCCAGCAGCCCGAGCGGGAGGGCCTCCTACAATGAGCAGTTCTTC.